The next 26 T cell receptor beta chains were all read from a single sample in a study of cytomegalovirus exposure and HLA in healthy donors. A multiplex PCR was run with 60 Vbeta primers and 13 Jbeta primers. Sequencing used immunoSEQ multiplex PCR; TCRdb keeps in-frame clones, though not all of them. The repertoire consists of 99,000 or so clones, with approximately 81% occurring once and the leading ten covering around 3%. The sample taken for sequencing was PBMCs. The source is a male donor in good health and CMV-seropositive.

The chain couples TRBV10-3 to TRBJ2-7, with 9 bases matching TRBD2. After removal of 5 bases from V and 0 bases from J, the junction contained 5 bases not matched to a gene. Germline loops: CDR1 ENHRY, CDR2 SYGVKD. The CDR3 length is 15 residues. The CDR3 reads CAISYLAGLSYEQYF. The CDR3 nucleotides are TGTGCCATCAGTTACCTAGCGGGGCTCTCCTACGAGCAGTACTTC.

Note on this clone: The germline gene is not matched at one end of the junction; a read error may be the cause. The V gene is TRBV7-9, the J gene TRBJ1-2; TRBD1 matches at 7 bases. The germline CDR1 and CDR2 sequences are SEHNR and FQNEAQ (reference sequence). The CDR3 sequence is 13 residues long. CDR3 DNA: TGTTCCAGCACGACAGGGAACTACTATGGCTACACCTTC. Translating gives CSSTTGNYYGYTF.

The V and J genes are TRBV6-5 and TRBJ2-3, with a weak D call TRBD2 (7 bases). Trimming shortened V by 2 bases and J by 3 bases, and 12 bases separated the two germline ends. Germline CDR1 is MNHEY and CDR2 is SVGAGI. There are 15 residues in the CDR3. CDR3 loop: CASSYRGGQTDTQYF. The CDR3 nucleotides read TGTGCCAGCAGTTACAGGGGGGGGCAGACAGATACGCAGTATTTT.

The rearrangement links TRBV4-2 to TRBJ1-4; D gene ambiguous. V lost 1 base and J lost 6, with 12 bases in between. The CDR3 runs to 15 residues. Germline CDR1 LGHNA, CDR2 YNFKEQ. This CDR3 reads CASSQGFTRDEKLFF. The CDR3 nucleotides read TGTGCCAGCAGCCAAGGTTTTACCCGGGATGAAAAACTGTTTTTT.

The chain is built from TRBV5-4 and TRBJ2-1; TRBD2 might be the D (7 bases). V lost 4 bases and J 15 bases, leaving 17 bases between the germline ends. The V gene's germline CDR1 is SGHNT and CDR2 YYREEE (reference sequence). The CDR3 runs 12 residues. In nucleotides, the CDR3 is TGTGCCAGCAGCCCGGTGGGGGGGCGGGGGTTCTTC. Translated, it gives CASSPVGGRGFF.

The gene calls are TRBV19 and TRBJ1-5; D ambiguous. The V gene lost 5 bases and the J gene lost 1 base, with 24 bases spanning the gap. There are 19 residues in the CDR3. CDR1 and CDR2 (germline): LNHDA, SQIVND (reference sequence). In DNA form, the CDR3 reads TGTGCCAGTAGTGCCGAGGTGGCAGGTGCGGGGATGAGCAATCAGCCCCAGCATTTT. Residues: CASSAEVAGAGMSNQPQHF.

This clone was recorded only once. V gene TRBV5-4 combines with J gene TRBJ2-2, with a tentative D call TRBD1 (6 bases). This CDR3 is built from 15 residues. V gave up 5 bases and J gave up 3 bases, with 14 bases separating them. Germline-derived CDR1 and CDR2 are SGHNT and YYREEE (reference sequence). CDR3 region: CASSPGQRYTGELFF. In DNA form, the CDR3 reads TGTGCCAGCAGTCCGGGACAAAGATACACCGGGGAGCTGTTTTTT.

The chain is built from TRBV29-1 and TRBJ1-2; a weak D match, TRBD1 (5 bases). The CDR3 has 11 amino acids. Germline V gene lookup returns CDR1 SQVTM and CDR2 ANQGSEA. Trimming cost V 7 bases and J 7 bases, with 13 bases left between them. CDR3 in amino acids: CSGEGQGGYTF. The CDR3 region has the DNA TGCAGCGGGGAGGGCCAGGGTGGCTACACCTTC.

CDR3: CASSEPGQDLLPPNEKLFF. CDR3 nucleotides: TGTGCCAGCAGCGAACCGGGACAGGACTTGCTTCCGCCTAATGAAAAACTGTTTTTT. The genes are TRBV7-9 and TRBJ1-4; 8 bases are shared with TRBD1. Germline V gene data show CDR1 as SEHNR and CDR2 as FQNEAQ (reference sequence). Trimming took 5 bases from V and 3 from J; bases not matched to a gene: 17. The CDR3 has 19 residues.

The rearrangement links TRBV4-2 to TRBJ1-2; no clear D gene. V was trimmed by 7 bases and J by 6 bases, leaving 21 bases between them. CDR1 is LGHNA and CDR2 is YNFKEQ in the germline V gene. The CDR3 runs to 15 residues. The CDR3 sequence: CASTYRERFIDGYTF. CDR3 coding DNA: TGTGCCAGCACCTATCGAGAACGGTTTATAGATGGCTACACCTTC.

The rearrangement joins TRBV2 to TRBJ2-2, with 9 bases lining up with TRBD1. The CDR3 length is 15 residues. CDR1 is SNHLY, CDR2 FYNNEI, per germline. The V and J ends lost 4 bases and 5 bases, in that order; junction bases with no gene match: 5. The CDR3 protein is CASSVVGTGTGELFF. The CDR3, as DNA: TGTGCCAGCAGTGTAGTTGGGACAGGGACCGGGGAGCTGTTTTTT.

The rearrangement uses TRBV2 and TRBJ2-7; D might be TRBD2 (6 bases). Germline CDR1 SNHLY, CDR2 FYNNEI. The CDR3 loop spans 14 amino acids. Trimming left V 6 bases short and J 3 bases short, with 15 bases between. The CDR3 is CASSGPGLVYEQYF. The CDR3 DNA is TGTGCCAGCAGCGGGCCGGGACTTGTCTACGAGCAGTACTTC.

The chain recombines TRBV7-2 with TRBJ2-5, with D maybe TRBD2 (6 bases). Germline-derived CDR1 and CDR2 are SGHTA and FQGNSA. The CDR3 is made up of 14 amino acids. The V end was cut by 5 bases, the J end by 1 base, with 11 bases between. The CDR3, as DNA: TGTGCCAGCAGCCCGCGCGGGGTCCAAGAGACCCAGTACTTC. Protein: CASSPRGVQETQYF.

The chain couples TRBV2 to TRBJ2-6; TRBD2 agrees at 8 bases. J lost 0 bases, V lost 7 bases, and 11 bases had no gene match. Germline V CDR1 and CDR2: SNHLY, FYNNEI. This CDR3 has 18 residues. The DNA of the CDR3 is TGTGCCAGCATGGGGAGTGCGGGGGGCAGCTCTGGGGCCAACGTCCTGACTTTC. This sequence encodes CASMGSAGGSSGANVLTF.

The CDR3 is CASSPSRGHPNTEAFF. In DNA, the CDR3 is TGTGCCAGCAGCCCGAGCCGAGGACATCCTAACACTGAAGCTTTCTTT. The chain employs TRBV5-4 and TRBJ1-1; D might be TRBD1 (5 bases). Germline V gene lookup returns CDR1 SGHNT and CDR2 YYREEE (reference sequence). This CDR3 is built from 16 residues. V was cut by 4 bases and J by 2 bases, with 18 bases left in between.

The V and J genes are TRBV5-5 and TRBJ1-5; D remains unclear. Trimming took off 0 bases at V and 6 bases at J, with 10 bases between the two ends. Germline assignment: CDR1 SGHKS and CDR2 YYEKEE (reference sequence). The CDR3 contains 14 residues. The CDR3 reads CASSLATVSQPQHF. CDR3 nucleotide sequence: TGTGCCAGCAGCTTGGCCACCGTCAGTCAGCCCCAGCATTTT.

A few counts support this clone. The V gene is TRBV5-1, the J gene TRBJ2-1; 10 nucleotides line up with TRBD1. After removal of 4 bases from V and 8 bases from J, the junction contained 12 bases not matched to a gene. In germline, CDR1 is SGHRS, CDR2 YFSETQ. The CDR3 length is 16 residues. CDR3 residues: CASSLGAGQGIDEQFF. The DNA for the CDR3 is TGCGCCAGCAGCCTGGGGGCGGGACAGGGGATCGATGAGCAGTTCTTC.

The gene calls are TRBV7-9 and TRBJ1-1; 8 bases align to TRBD1. The CDR3 spans 16 residues. Trimming at V came to 4 bases and at J to 1 base, leaving 8 bases not matched to a gene. The germline gives CDR1 SEHNR, CDR2 FQNEAQ (reference sequence). CDR3 bases: TGTGCCAGCAGCTACTTAACAGGGGGAAGGAACACTGAAGCTTTCTTT. Residues: CASSYLTGGRNTEAFF.

This clone occurred once. The V and J genes are TRBV6-1 and TRBJ1-4, with D maybe TRBD1 (5 bases). The CDR3 has 15 residues. From germline, CDR1 is MNHNS and CDR2 SASEGT. Trimming pared 0 bases from V and 4 bases from J, leaving 9 bases between. The CDR3 sequence is CASSEAGGVNEKLFF. DNA of the CDR3: TGTGCCAGCAGTGAAGCAGGAGGGGTTAATGAAAAACTGTTTTTT.

This chain joins TRBV4-1 and TRBJ1-2; a weak D match, TRBD1 (6 bases). Trimming removed 4 bases from V and 4 bases from J, with 13 bases in between. Germline V gene data show CDR1 as MGHRA and CDR2 as YSYEKL. The CDR3 runs to 14 residues. The CDR3 reads CASSLQGFFYGYTF. The DNA of the CDR3 is TGCGCCAGCAGCCTGCAGGGGTTCTTCTATGGCTACACCTTC.

This chain joins TRBV29-1 and TRBJ1-5, with 9 nucleotides matching TRBD1. Germline trimming cut 6 bases from V and 5 bases from J; bases unmatched to any gene: 5. There are 13 residues in the CDR3. CDR1 is SQVTM and CDR2 is ANQGSEA in the germline V gene. CDR3 DNA: TGCAGCGTGGTTACAGGGGGCGATCAGCCCCAGCATTTT. This codes for CSVVTGGDQPQHF. The full variable domain, in which reference TRBV29-1 and TRBJ1-5 provide the parts outside the CDR3, is SAVISQKPSRDICQRGTSLTIQCQVDSQVTMMFWYRQQPGQSLTLIATANQGSEATYESGFVIDKFPISRPNLTFSTLTVSNMSPEDSSIYLCSVVTGGDQPQHFGDGTRLSIL.

On this clone itself: Additional DNA sequences in this sample encode the identical CDR3. The rearrangement links TRBV2 to TRBJ1-1; D remains unclear. This CDR3 has 12 amino acids. Germline V CDR1 and CDR2: SNHLY, FYNNEI. The V and J ends lost 4 bases and 2 bases respectively, with 5 bases between them. CDR3 protein: CASSVLNTEAFF. CDR3 bases: TGTGCCAGCAGTGTCCTTAACACTGAAGCTTTCTTT.

This chain connects TRBV27 to TRBJ2-3; 10 bases fit TRBD2. CDR3 length: 15 residues. Trimming removed 2 bases from V and 5 bases from J; junction bases left unmatched: 4. From germline, CDR1 is MNHEY and CDR2 SMNVEV (reference sequence). DNA of the CDR3: TGTGCCAGCAGTTTAAGCGGGGGGGTGGGAGATACGCAGTATTTT. This sequence encodes CASSLSGGVGDTQYF.

DNA for the CDR3: TGTGCCAGCAGTTTATCGGGACAGGGTGGAGAAGCTTTCTTT. It yields the protein CASSLSGQGGEAFF. The rearrangement links TRBV27 to TRBJ1-1, with TRBD1 matching 9 bases. V lost 0 bases, J lost 8 bases, and 4 bases stayed unmatched. This CDR3 is 14 amino acids long. CDR1 is MNHEY and CDR2 is SMNVEV in the germline V gene (reference sequence).

J is TRBJ2-7 and V is TRBV27; D is perhaps TRBD1 (6 bases). The CDR3 has 14 amino acids. CDR1 is MNHEY, CDR2 SMNVEV, per germline (reference sequence). V shed 3 bases and J shed 2 bases, with 11 bases lying between them. CDR3 in amino acids: CASSFHRDTYEQYF. In DNA form, the CDR3 reads TGTGCCAGCAGTTTCCACCGGGACACCTACGAGCAGTACTTC.

This rearrangement joins TRBV29-1 to TRBJ2-7, with D perhaps TRBD2 (7 bases). Trimming pared 7 bases from V and 4 bases from J, leaving 14 bases between. Germline CDR1 and CDR2: SQVTM and ANQGSEA. This CDR3 has 12 amino acids. This chain's CDR3 is CSGGGGQYEQYF. CDR3 in DNA: TGCAGCGGTGGGGGGGGGCAGTACGAGCAGTACTTC.